What follows are 23 T cell receptor beta chains derived from one specimen sequenced in a study of CD8 T cells in Susac syndrome. The RNA, about 0.5 to 1 ug, was put through reverse transcription using random hexamers. Each CDR3 protein gets one entry after TCRdb re-called the immunoSEQ multiplex PCR reads with MiXCR. The profile shows fewer than 140,000 distinct CDR3 sequences, around 94% of them singletons. Sequences were obtained from CD8+ T cells from PBMCs. These receptors all come from a human donor with Susac syndrome.

The chain joins TRBV3-1 to TRBJ1-2; D is perhaps TRBD1 (6 bases). Between the trimmed V and J ends, which lost 3 bases and 6 bases, there was a span of 20 bases. CDR3 length: 16 amino acids. Per the germline V gene, CDR1 is LGHDT and CDR2 is YNNKEL (reference sequence). CDR3 residues: CASSQGLYGGADGYTF. CDR3 DNA sequence: TGTGCCAGCAGCCAGGGCCTTTATGGGGGCGCAGATGGCTACACCTTC.

The chain joins TRBV6-1 to TRBJ1-5; tentative D call: TRBD1 (5 bases). Deletions cut 5 bases from V and 4 bases from J, with 15 bases between. The CDR3 loop spans 15 amino acids. CDR1 is MNHNS and CDR2 is SASEGT in the germline V gene. The CDR3 DNA reads as TGTGCCAGCAGTCCAAGGACACTTTCAAATCAGCCCCAGCATTTT. It yields the protein CASSPRTLSNQPQHF.

The chain is built from TRBV20-1 and TRBJ2-1; maybe TRBD1 (5 bases). The CDR3 spans 13 residues. Germline V CDR1 and CDR2: DFQATT, SNEGSKA (reference sequence). Trimming shortened V by 2 bases and J by 6 bases, and 11 bases separated the two germline ends. DNA of the CDR3: TGCAGTGCTAGAAGAAGGGGCGGCAATGAGCAGTTCTTC. Protein: CSARRRGGNEQFF.

The chain employs TRBV7-9 and TRBJ2-5, with 8 bases fitting TRBD1. Germline V CDR1 and CDR2: SEHNR, FQNEAQ (reference sequence). The trim removed 5 bases at V and 5 bases at J, leaving 16 bases unmatched. This CDR3 is 17 amino acids long. The CDR3 spells CASSLRTGLDLWETQYF. The CDR3 bases are TGTGCCAGCAGCCTCAGGACAGGGTTGGACTTATGGGAGACCCAGTACTTC.

The chain combines TRBV12-3 or TRBV12-4 with TRBJ2-1; weak D call: TRBD2 (6 bases). The CDR3 loop spans 13 amino acids. Trimming pared 5 bases from V and 4 bases from J, leaving 9 bases between. CDR3 residues: CASSPGGYNEQFF. CDR3 bases: TGTGCCAGCAGTCCCGGGGGATACAATGAGCAGTTCTTC.

CDR3 sequence reads: CSASSRASSYEQYF. In DNA form, the CDR3 reads TGCAGTGCCTCATCCCGGGCTAGCTCCTACGAGCAGTACTTC. V usage is TRBV20-1 and J usage is TRBJ2-7, with unresolved D. CDR3 length equals 14 residues. The germline V gene encodes CDR1 DFQATT and CDR2 SNEGSKA (reference sequence). V lost 6 bases and J lost 0, with 15 bases in between.

The rearrangement joins TRBV27 to TRBJ1-2; D is unresolved. The CDR3 loop spans 18 amino acids. V lost 0 bases to trimming and J lost 4 bases, with 21 bases between them. CDR1 is MNHEY and CDR2 is SMNVEV in the germline V gene (reference sequence). CDR3 protein: CASSLSLTNRAGGYGYTF. CDR3 DNA: TGTGCCAGCAGTTTATCACTTACGAACAGAGCCGGAGGCTATGGCTACACCTTC.

The chain has TRBV4-3 and TRBJ2-7; D possibly matches TRBD1 or TRBD2 (5 bases each). Deletions cut 0 bases from V and 2 bases from J, with 8 bases between. The CDR3 consists of 14 residues. The V gene's germline CDR1 is LGHNA and CDR2 YSLEER. CDR3 coding DNA: TGCGCCAGCAGCCAAGATGGGGGTCCCTACGAGCAGTACTTC. Translation gives CASSQDGGPYEQYF.

The chain's CDR3 is CASSQEDRTGDEQYF. CDR3 nucleotides: TGCGCCAGCAGCCAAGAGGACCGGACAGGGGACGAGCAGTACTTC. The chain uses TRBV4-1 and TRBJ2-7; 9 bases match TRBD1. From germline, CDR1 is MGHRA and CDR2 YSYEKL. Losses at the gene ends were 0 bases for V and 5 bases for J; bases not matched to a gene: 5. The CDR3 sequence is 15 residues long.

The V gene is TRBV29-1, the J gene TRBJ1-1; 9 bases agree with TRBD1. The V gene's germline CDR1 is SQVTM and CDR2 ANQGSEA. V trimming: 3 bases; J trimming: 4 bases; junction bases outside the gene matches: 6. The length of the CDR3 is 14 residues. CDR3 DNA: TGCAGCGTTGATTATGGGACAGGGAGCACTGAAGCTTTCTTT. As protein: CSVDYGTGSTEAFF.

This clonotype came up once. The chain recombines TRBV5-1 with TRBJ2-2; tentative D call: TRBD2 (6 bases). Germline assignment: CDR1 SGHRS and CDR2 YFSETQ. This CDR3 has 13 residues. V was trimmed by 4 bases and J by 6 bases, leaving 10 bases between them. Here the CDR3 reads CASSPAGPGELFF. The CDR3 nucleotides are TGCGCCAGCAGCCCGGCGGGGCCCGGGGAGCTGTTTTTT. Supplemented by reference TRBV5-1 and TRBJ2-2, the full variable domain reads KAGVTQTPRYLIKTRGQQVTLSCSPISGHRSVSWYQQTPGQGLQFLFEYFSETQRNKGNFPGRFSGRQFSNSRSEMNVSTLELGDSALYLCASSPAGPGELFFGEGSRLTVL.

The chain links TRBV7-2 to TRBJ1-5; D is ambiguous. This CDR3 contains 15 residues. CDR1 and CDR2 (germline): SGHTA, FQGNSA. Between the trimmed V and J ends, which lost 4 bases and 4 bases, there was a span of 14 bases. This CDR3 is CASSSRAGMNQPQHF. Here the CDR3 DNA reads TGTGCCAGCAGCTCTAGGGCGGGAATGAATCAGCCCCAGCATTTT.

The V and J genes are TRBV5-4 and TRBJ2-7, with a tentative D call TRBD2 (5 bases). Germline values: CDR1 SGHNT, CDR2 YYREEE (reference sequence). This CDR3 has 14 amino acids. Trimming shortened V by 0 bases and J by 3 bases, and 10 bases separated the two germline ends. CDR3 DNA sequence: TGTGCCAGCAGCTTGGAGACAACTAGCTACGAGCAGTACTTC. It is translated as CASSLETTSYEQYF.

The gene calls are TRBV29-1 and TRBJ1-1; a possible D gene is TRBD1 (5 bases). With 4 bases removed from V and 5 bases from J, the gap between germline ends came to 23 bases. CDR1 and CDR2 (germline): SQVTM, ANQGSEA. The CDR3 sequence is 16 residues long. The CDR3 DNA is TGCAGCGTTGTGGGGGGACTGCCTCCCGTAGTGACTGAAGCTTTCTTT. This codes for CSVVGGLPPVVTEAFF.

The V and J genes are TRBV27 and TRBJ2-1; D call uncertain. The CDR3 contains 13 residues. Between the trimmed V and J ends, which lost 7 bases and 6 bases, there was a span of 13 bases. CDR1 and CDR2 (germline): MNHEY, SMNVEV (reference sequence). CDR3 bases: TGTGCCAGCACGGGCTACTCATCCAATGAGCAGTTCTTC. It yields the protein CASTGYSSNEQFF.

This clonotype was detected only a few times. The genes are TRBV12-3 or TRBV12-4 and TRBJ2-1; D unclear. This CDR3 spans 11 amino acids. V dropped 3 bases and J dropped 6 bases, with 3 bases sitting between them. CDR3 amino acids: CASSFTNEQFF. The CDR3 DNA reads TGTGCCAGCAGTTTTACCAATGAGCAGTTCTTC.

The chain carries TRBV3-1 and TRBJ2-2; D uncertain. Trimming took off 1 base at V and 0 bases at J, with 3 bases between the two ends. The CDR3 runs to 14 residues. Germline CDR1 is LGHDT and CDR2 is YNNKEL (reference sequence). CDR3 nucleotide sequence: TGTGCCAGCAGCCAAGGGTCGAACACCGGGGAGCTGTTTTTT. Translation: CASSQGSNTGELFF.

V and J are TRBV5-1 and TRBJ1-2, with 8 bases identical to TRBD1. Germline-derived CDR1 and CDR2 are SGHRS and YFSETQ. V shed 6 bases and J 6 bases; nucleotides not matched to a gene: 10. The CDR3 sequence is 14 residues long. In DNA, the CDR3 is TGCGCCAGCAACCACAGGGGGGTTAAAGATGGCTACACCTTC. Protein product: CASNHRGVKDGYTF.

V usage is TRBV12-3 or TRBV12-4 and J usage is TRBJ2-7; TRBD2 matches at 7 bases. This CDR3 has 14 amino acids. With 6 bases clipped from V and 5 bases from J, the junction kept 10 bases outside the gene matches. The CDR3 coding sequence is TGTGCCAGCAGGCCTGGGGGGGGTTGGAACGAGCAGTACTTC. Protein sequence: CASRPGGGWNEQYF.

CDR3 sequence reads: CASSYAGGGGEETQYF. The CDR3, as DNA: TGTGCCAGCAGCTACGCCGGGGGTGGGGGGGAGGAGACCCAGTACTTC. The V gene is TRBV7-8, the J gene TRBJ2-5; TRBD2 aligns across 7 bases. The germline gives CDR1 SGHVS, CDR2 FQNEAQ. J gave up 5 bases and V 4 bases, and 13 bases lay outside the gene matches. The CDR3 consists of 16 residues.

The chain is built from TRBV7-2 and TRBJ2-5; D gene uncertain. Trimming stripped 5 bases from V and 5 bases from J, with 9 bases between. Germline V lookup: CDR1 SGHTA, CDR2 FQGNSA. The CDR3 is 12 amino acids. CDR3 nucleotide sequence: TGTGCCAGCAGCCCCTACCTGGAGACCCAGTACTTC. It is translated as CASSPYLETQYF.

The chain has TRBV20-1 and TRBJ1-2, with 11 bases aligning to TRBD1. Germline V gives CDR1 DFQATT, CDR2 SNEGSKA (reference sequence). This CDR3 has 15 residues. Trimming at V came to 1 base and at J to 7 bases, leaving 8 bases not matched to a gene. CDR3 amino acids: CSARVQDRGPRGYTF. In DNA form, the CDR3 reads TGCAGTGCTAGAGTTCAGGACAGGGGGCCACGTGGCTACACCTTC.

The chain couples TRBV9 to TRBJ2-1, with D perhaps TRBD2 (6 bases). This CDR3 region has 15 residues. V was trimmed by 6 bases and J by 4 bases, leaving 17 bases between them. Germline assignment: CDR1 SGDLS and CDR2 YYNGEE. In DNA form, the CDR3 reads TGTGCCAGCACTCAGTCCGGGACTGAGTACAATGAGCAGTTCTTC. Its translation is CASTQSGTEYNEQFF.